Listed below are T cell receptor beta chains from one sample, sequenced in a study of T cell changes during pregnancy in multiple sclerosis. The assay was immunoSEQ multiplex PCR, and TCRdb's table has in-frame clones only and misses some. The sample has about 73,000 clones; around 90% are singletons. The sample was peripheral blood, taken after pregnancy. These receptors originate from a female donor in good health, enrolled as a control in a pregnancy study. The conserved cysteine and the conserved F or W are not part of the CDR3 here. The D gene is left open where the match is weak. Size tells how often a clone was seen (once, few, many) or the class of an expanded clone, and some rows leave it out.

-,-,TRBV9,TRBJ2-7,ASSLSGFDEQY
-,-,TRBV27,TRBJ1-6,ASSTLQGLGKNSPLH
TRBD2,-,TRBV27,TRBJ2-2,ASSGGGGNTGELF
-,-,TRBV27,TRBJ2-7,ASSSSGLAGGSSYEQY
-,-,TRBV7-2,TRBJ2-3,ASSLGQRMGTDTQY
-,-,TRBV28,TRBJ2-1,ASSLQGSPPYNEQF
-,-,TRBV7-8,TRBJ1-3,ASSLYGAENTIY
TRBD2,-,TRBV7-2,TRBJ2-2,ASSLDVHSGANTGELF
-,-,TRBV9,TRBJ1-2,ASSVDERFGYT
-,-,TRBV11-2,TRBJ2-5,ASSPLGGSLQETQY
-,-,TRBV6-5,TRBJ2-1,ASRPLQVWDEQF
-,-,TRBV20-1,TRBJ2-1,SARLFDEQF
-,once,TRBV10-1,TRBJ2-3,ASFSLFGGTTDTQY
-,-,TRBV5-1,TRBJ2-1,ASSSDIPVYNEQF
-,-,TRBV29-1,TRBJ1-1,SVAEGWTEAF
TRBD1,-,TRBV19,TRBJ2-7,ASSIGTGSSYEQY
TRBD1,-,TRBV18,TRBJ1-2,ASSPNGGQGDGYT
TRBD2,once,TRBV7-7,TRBJ2-5,ASSLLARETQY
-,-,TRBV10-3,TRBJ2-2,AISDSTGELF
TRBD2,-,TRBV7-9,TRBJ2-1,ASSEPSGRLTYNEQF
TRBD2,-,TRBV7-7,TRBJ2-5,ASSQVGGETQY
-,-,TRBV11-2,TRBJ2-5,ASSPTWGVGETQY
-,-,TRBV4-3,TRBJ1-5,ASSQDRGSQPQH
-,few,TRBV7-9,TRBJ1-1,ASSFSGDRGTEAF
TRBD1,-,TRBV7-2,TRBJ1-4,ASSPGQGRATNEKLF
-,-,TRBV30,TRBJ2-7,AWSSSVEQY
TRBD2,-,TRBV7-9,TRBJ2-2,ASSSRLAGANTGELF
-,-,TRBV6-5,TRBJ1-1,ASSYFGGGAEAF
TRBD1,-,TRBV30,TRBJ1-5,AWSSGTAGNQPQH
-,-,TRBV11-2,TRBJ2-1,ASSLDGQRTGGGQF
TRBD1,-,TRBV5-5,TRBJ1-5,ASSWGQGSNQPQH
-,-,TRBV27,TRBJ2-3,ASSISSSTDTQY
-,-,TRBV7-2,TRBJ1-1,ASSLDQVPPTQAF
TRBD1,-,TRBV30,TRBJ1-6,AWSGQGGRNSPLH
-,-,TRBV5-1,TRBJ2-7,ASSSEGGAREQY
-,few,TRBV27,TRBJ1-1,ASSRHMNTEAF
-,-,TRBV4-3,TRBJ1-1,ASSQDLQGRTEAF
TRBD2,-,TRBV5-1,TRBJ2-5,ASSRGLAGGETQY
TRBD2,-,TRBV7-7,TRBJ2-1,ASSSLAGGPYNEQF
-,once,TRBV6-6,TRBJ1-1,ASSYSVGTPGEAF
-,-,TRBV29-1,TRBJ2-1,SVVGQIYNEQF
-,-,TRBV7-6,TRBJ1-4,ASSSPGGIGEKLF
TRBD2,-,TRBV2,TRBJ2-3,ASSATSGASNTQY
TRBD1,-,TRBV13,TRBJ2-7,ASSAPGQGVYEQY
-,-,TRBV4-1,TRBJ1-6,ASSQESGSSYNSPLH